Many counts were recorded for the clone carrying this T cell receptor beta chain. Individually, TCR cDNA molecules were each labelled with a unique molecular identifier. TCRdb re-called the 5' RACE reads through MiXCR, storing one row per CDR3 protein. The sample shows about 48,000 distinct CDR3 sequences, about 5.8% of them seen only once. This sample stems from a study of spatial heterogeneity in lung cancer. On the study more broadly: The count of detected beta-chain sequences consistently exceeded that of alpha-chain sequences. For the average unique TCR and UMI combination, more than 9.5 occurrences appeared in raw reads.

As for time point: sample taken at primary tumor resection. Donation came from around 72 patients with untreated early-stage non-small cell lung cancer. CDR3 length equals 14 residues. The V gene lost 5 bases and the J gene lost 8 bases, with 19 bases spanning the gap. CDR1 is DFQATT, CDR2 SNEGSKA, per germline (reference sequence). The starting material was PBMCs, obtained at surgery. The sequence came from a male donor with early-stage non-small cell lung cancer. This chain connects TRBV20-1 to TRBJ2-1; a possible D gene is TRBD2 (6 bases). Here the CDR3 DNA reads TGCAGTGCTTCGGACTATGACATCGTAGATGAGCAGTTCTTC. It encodes CSASDYDIVDEQFF.